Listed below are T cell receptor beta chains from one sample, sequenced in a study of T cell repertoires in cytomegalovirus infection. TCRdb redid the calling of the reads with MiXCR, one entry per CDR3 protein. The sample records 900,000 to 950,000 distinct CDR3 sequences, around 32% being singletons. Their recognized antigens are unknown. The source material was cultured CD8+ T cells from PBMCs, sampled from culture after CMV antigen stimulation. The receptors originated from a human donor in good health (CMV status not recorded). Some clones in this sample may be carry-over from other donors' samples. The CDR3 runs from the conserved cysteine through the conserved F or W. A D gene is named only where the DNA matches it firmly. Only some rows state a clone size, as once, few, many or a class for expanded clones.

CDR3 protein: CASSQEFGKLSYNEQFF
CDR3 DNA: TGCGCCAGCAGCCAGGAGTTCGGGAAGCTTTCCTACAATGAGCAGTTCTTC
V gene: TRBV4-1
D gene: -
J gene: TRBJ2-1
clone size: -

CDR3 protein: CASSPGERGYEQYF
CDR3 DNA: TGTGCCAGCAGCCCCGGGGAGCGGGGATACGAGCAGTACTTC
V gene: TRBV7-2
D gene: TRBD2
J gene: TRBJ2-7
clone size: many

CDR3 protein: CASSRGIEQFF
CDR3 DNA: TGTGCCAGTAGTAGAGGGATTGAGCAGTTCTTC
V gene: TRBV19
D gene: -
J gene: TRBJ2-1
clone size: few

CDR3 protein: CASSLEIAGGSETQYF
CDR3 DNA: TGTGCCAGCAGCTTAGAGATAGCGGGGGGGTCGGAGACCCAGTACTTC
V gene: TRBV7-8
D gene: TRBD2
J gene: TRBJ2-5
clone size: many

CDR3 protein: CASSEVRLNYEQYF
CDR3 DNA: TGTGCCAGCAGTGAGGTACGGCTTAACTACGAGCAGTACTTC
V gene: TRBV6-1
D gene: -
J gene: TRBJ2-7
clone size: -

CDR3 protein: CASSIQAGGAREQFF
CDR3 DNA: TGTGCCAGTAGTATACAAGCGGGGGGAGCGCGTGAGCAGTTCTTC
V gene: TRBV19
D gene: TRBD2
J gene: TRBJ2-1
clone size: few

CDR3 protein: CASSLGMDGELFF
CDR3 DNA: TGCGCCAGCAGCCTTGGGATGGATGGGGAGCTGTTTTTT
V gene: TRBV4-1
D gene: -
J gene: TRBJ2-2
clone size: -

CDR3 protein: CATSRDRTESSYEQYF
CDR3 DNA: TGTGCCACCAGCAGAGATCGGACCGAAAGCTCCTACGAGCAGTACTTC
V gene: TRBV15
D gene: -
J gene: TRBJ2-7
clone size: -

CDR3 protein: CASSLSGKVETQYF
CDR3 DNA: TGTGCCAGTTCCCTTAGCGGGAAGGTAGAGACCCAGTACTTC
V gene: TRBV19
D gene: TRBD2
J gene: TRBJ2-5
clone size: few

CDR3 protein: CSVERERGVTYEQYF
CDR3 DNA: TGCAGCGTTGAGAGGGAGCGGGGGGTAACCTACGAGCAGTACTTC
V gene: TRBV29-1
D gene: TRBD2
J gene: TRBJ2-7
clone size: -

CDR3 protein: CASRPQQRILDTEAFF
CDR3 DNA: TGTGCCAGCAGACCCCAACAGCGAATTCTGGACACTGAAGCTTTCTTT
V gene: TRBV6-1
D gene: -
J gene: TRBJ1-1
clone size: few

CDR3 protein: CASSPFESSGGDLNEQFF
CDR3 DNA: TGTGCCAGCAGCCCCTTCGAGTCGAGCGGGGGGGACTTGAATGAGCAGTTCTTC
V gene: TRBV7-6
D gene: TRBD2
J gene: TRBJ2-1
clone size: few

CDR3 protein: CAVRGGTEAFF
CDR3 DNA: TGTGCCGTACGTGGGGGCACTGAAGCTTTCTTT
V gene: TRBV7-2
D gene: -
J gene: TRBJ1-1
clone size: -

CDR3 protein: CASSRDGLSGNTIYF
CDR3 DNA: TGTGCCAGCAGCAGGGACGGACTCTCTGGAAACACCATATATTTT
V gene: TRBV5-4
D gene: -
J gene: TRBJ1-3
clone size: -

CDR3 protein: CASSLGQGGTYGYTF
CDR3 DNA: TGTGCCAGCAGCCTCGGACAGGGGGGCACCTATGGCTACACCTTC
V gene: TRBV7-8
D gene: TRBD1
J gene: TRBJ1-2
clone size: -

CDR3 protein: CAIRVSSHNEQFF
CDR3 DNA: TGTGCCATCCGGGTCAGTTCCCACAATGAGCAGTTCTTC
V gene: TRBV10-3
D gene: -
J gene: TRBJ2-1
clone size: -

CDR3 protein: CATSDPQDRETDTQYF
CDR3 DNA: TGTGCCACCAGTGACCCCCAGGACAGGGAAACGGATACGCAGTATTTT
V gene: TRBV24-1
D gene: TRBD1
J gene: TRBJ2-3
clone size: few

CDR3 protein: CASSAFTGQGYEQYF
CDR3 DNA: TGTGCCAGCAGCGCTTTTACGGGACAGGGCTACGAGCAGTACTTC
V gene: TRBV7-2
D gene: TRBD1
J gene: TRBJ2-7
clone size: many